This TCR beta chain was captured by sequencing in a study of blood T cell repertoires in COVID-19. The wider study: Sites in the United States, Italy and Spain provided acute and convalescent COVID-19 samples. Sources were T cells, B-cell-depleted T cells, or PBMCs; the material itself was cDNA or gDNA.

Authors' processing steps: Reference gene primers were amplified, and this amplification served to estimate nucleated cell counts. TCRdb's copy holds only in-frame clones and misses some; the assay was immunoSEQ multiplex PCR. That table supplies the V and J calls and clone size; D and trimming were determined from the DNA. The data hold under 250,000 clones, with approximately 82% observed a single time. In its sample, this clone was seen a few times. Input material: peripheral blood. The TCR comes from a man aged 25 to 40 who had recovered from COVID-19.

The CDR3 is CATSPRGGGGFDEQYF. The CDR3 DNA follows: TGTGCCACCAGCCCGCGGGGTGGTGGAGGTTTCGACGAGCAGTACTTC. V and J are TRBV15 and TRBJ2-7; TRBD2 is a possible D gene (6 bases). This CDR3 spans 16 amino acids. V was clipped by 5 bases and J by 5 bases, with 22 bases between them. Germline V gene lookup returns CDR1 LNHNV and CDR2 YYDKDF (reference sequence).